This is a list of T cell receptor beta chains from one sample in a study of beta chain features in type 1 diabetes. The repertoire was sequenced with immunoSEQ multiplex PCR; TCRdb's copy has only in-frame clones and lacks some. Altogether roughly 240,000 clones are present, 20% to 25% being singletons, with the ten largest covering roughly 0.013%. Sequenced: naive CD4+ T cells from blood. These receptors were taken from a woman between 25 and 40 years old with type 1 diabetes. Both conserved end residues are part of each CDR3. D genes are given only for firm matches. Size values are once, few and many counts, or a class for expanded clones, and some rows have none.

abundance,d_gene,v_gene,j_gene,CDR3aa,CDR3nt
NA,TRBD1,TRBV25-1,TRBJ1-2,CASSTSAGGNYGYTF,TGTGCCAGCAGTACATCTGCAGGGGGCAACTATGGCTACACCTTC
NA,NA,TRBV29-1,TRBJ1-5,CSVGQVNQPQHF,TGCAGCGTTGGACAGGTCAATCAGCCCCAGCATTTT
NA,TRBD1,TRBV30,TRBJ2-5,CAWNPTGKETQYF,TGTGCCTGGAATCCGACAGGGAAAGAGACCCAGTACTTC
few,TRBD1,TRBV4-1,TRBJ1-1,CASSLRRDGTGGSWGFF,TGCGCCAGCAGCCTCCGTCGTGATGGGACAGGGGGCTCCTGGGGTTTCTTT
NA,TRBD2,TRBV7-9,TRBJ2-7,CASSLGLAPNLERYF,TGTGCCAGCAGCTTAGGACTAGCGCCGAATCTCGAGCGGTACTTC
NA,NA,TRBV18,TRBJ1-1,CASSPGGEAFF,TGTGCCAGCTCACCGGGGGGTGAAGCTTTCTTT
NA,NA,TRBV2,TRBJ2-1,CASRFRTSAGDTYNEQFF,TGTGCCAGCCGGTTCCGTACATCGGCAGGGGATACGTACAATGAGCAGTTCTTC
NA,NA,TRBV4-1,TRBJ2-7,CASRLNLARAYEQYF,TGCGCCAGCAGACTCAATCTAGCGAGAGCCTACGAGCAGTACTTC
few,NA,TRBV28,TRBJ2-1,CASSSGHYNEQFF,TGTGCCAGCAGTAGCGGGCACTACAATGAGCAGTTCTTC
NA,TRBD2,TRBV7-8,TRBJ2-7,CASRGAGGPYEQYF,TGTGCCAGCAGAGGAGCGGGAGGACCCTACGAGCAGTACTTC
few,TRBD1,TRBV29-1,TRBJ2-7,CSVETGQGVGEQYF,TGCAGCGTTGAGACGGGACAGGGGGTCGGGGAGCAGTACTTC
few,NA,TRBV29-1,TRBJ1-4,CSVGTDNEKLFF,TGCAGCGTTGGTACAGACAATGAAAAACTGTTTTTT
NA,TRBD1,TRBV28,TRBJ1-2,CASRDTGTVGYTF,TGTGCCAGCAGAGACACCGGGACAGTCGGCTACACCTTC
NA,TRBD2,TRBV18,TRBJ2-7,CASSIGLAESYEQYF,TGTGCCAGCTCCATCGGACTAGCGGAGTCCTACGAGCAGTACTTC
few,TRBD2,TRBV18,TRBJ2-4,CASSPPSSGAKNIQYF,TGTGCCAGCTCACCACCCTCTAGCGGAGCCAAAAACATTCAGTACTTC
NA,TRBD1,TRBV29-1,TRBJ2-7,CSVATGGFDYEQYF,TGCAGCGTCGCTACAGGGGGCTTCGACTACGAGCAGTACTTC
few,NA,TRBV7-9,TRBJ1-5,CASSFGSLGQPQHF,TGTGCCAGCAGCTTCGGCAGCCTAGGTCAGCCCCAGCATTTT
NA,NA,TRBV30,TRBJ1-1,CAWTPGGTQAFF,TGTGCCTGGACCCCGGGGGGGACTCAAGCTTTCTTT
NA,TRBD2,TRBV13,TRBJ2-1,CASSSGTRGRREQFF,TGTGCCAGCAGCTCCGGGACTAGAGGGCGCCGAGAGCAGTTCTTC
few,NA,TRBV7-9,TRBJ2-3,CASSGRNTDTQYF,TGTGCCAGCAGCGGGAGAAACACAGATACGCAGTATTTT
few,TRBD1,TRBV2,TRBJ2-3,CASRPGQESTDTQYF,TGTGCCAGTCGACCGGGACAGGAGTCCACAGATACGCAGTATTTT
NA,NA,TRBV10-3,TRBJ2-5,CAISPGGDLRETQYF,TGTGCCATCAGTCCCGGCGGGGATTTGAGAGAGACCCAGTACTTC
NA,TRBD2,TRBV29-1,TRBJ2-5,CSVQGTSGRPETQYF,TGCAGCGTACAAGGGACTAGCGGGAGGCCGGAGACCCAGTACTTC
NA,NA,TRBV27,TRBJ2-7,CASSRDWGSYEQYF,TGTGCCAGCAGTCGGGACTGGGGATCCTACGAGCAGTACTTC
NA,TRBD1,TRBV15,TRBJ2-5,CATSIYRGETQYF,TGTGCCACCAGCATTTACAGGGGAGAGACCCAGTACTTC
few,NA,TRBV4-1,TRBJ2-1,CASSQDHLGDEQFF,TGCGCCAGCAGCCAAGATCATCTCGGAGATGAGCAGTTCTTC
few,NA,TRBV4-2,TRBJ2-1,CASSQDAWRTYNEQFF,TGTGCCAGCAGCCAAGATGCGTGGAGGACCTACAATGAGCAGTTCTTC
NA,TRBD2,TRBV9,TRBJ2-3,CASSPTSGSTDTQYF,TGTGCCAGCAGCCCGACTAGCGGGAGCACAGATACGCAGTATTTT
NA,NA,TRBV13,TRBJ1-1,CASSSEGGTEAFF,TGTGCCAGCAGCTCGGAAGGAGGCACTGAAGCTTTCTTT
NA,TRBD2,TRBV30,TRBJ2-2,CAWSTTSGRAIAGELFF,TGTGCCTGGAGTACGACTAGCGGGAGGGCCATTGCCGGGGAGCTGTTTTTT
once,NA,TRBV6-6,TRBJ1-2,CASTEGQKKGYTF,TGTGCCAGCACCGAAGGACAAAAGAAGGGCTACACCTTC
few,NA,TRBV30,TRBJ1-3,CAWGDQGSLNTIYF,TGTGCCTGGGGGGACCAGGGGAGCCTAAACACCATATATTTT
NA,TRBD2,TRBV6-5,TRBJ2-7,CASSYSAGGPHEQYF,TGTGCCAGCAGTTACTCTGCGGGAGGGCCGCACGAGCAGTACTTC
NA,TRBD1,TRBV30,TRBJ1-1,CAREGQPNTEAFF,TGTGCCCGAGAGGGACAGCCGAACACTGAAGCTTTCTTT
few,TRBD2,TRBV4-2,TRBJ2-1,CASSQAGVAGGDEQFF,TGTGCCAGCAGCCAAGCCGGGGTAGCGGGAGGGGATGAGCAGTTCTTC
NA,NA,TRBV5-1,TRBJ1-2,CASSFSDTYGYTF,TGCGCCAGCAGCTTCTCGGACACCTATGGCTACACCTTC
few,NA,TRBV29-1,TRBJ2-2,CSVGLNTGELFF,TGCAGCGTCGGACTGAACACCGGGGAGCTGTTTTTT
NA,TRBD1,TRBV30,TRBJ1-2,CAWSGTGPFGYTF,TGTGCCTGGAGCGGGACAGGACCCTTCGGCTACACCTTC
NA,NA,TRBV9,TRBJ2-7,CASSGGGERAYEQYF,TGTGCCAGCAGCGGTGGAGGTGAGCGGGCCTACGAGCAGTACTTC
few,NA,TRBV29-1,TRBJ2-3,CSAQDRTTDTQYF,TGCAGCGCCCAAGACAGGACCACAGATACGCAGTATTTT
NA,NA,TRBV5-4,TRBJ1-2,CASSPRTADGYTF,TGTGCCAGCAGCCCCAGGACAGCCGATGGCTACACCTTC
NA,TRBD2,TRBV28,TRBJ2-5,CASLPGLGYQETQYF,TGTGCCAGCCTACCGGGACTAGGATACCAAGAGACCCAGTACTTC
few,TRBD2,TRBV28,TRBJ2-1,CASSHEAGAYNEQFF,TGTGCCAGCAGTCATGAAGCGGGAGCCTACAATGAGCAGTTCTTC
few,NA,TRBV5-1,TRBJ1-2,CASSFGAWVTYGYTF,TGCGCCAGCAGCTTTGGAGCATGGGTCACCTATGGCTACACCTTC
few,NA,TRBV28,TRBJ2-7,CASSFLSLPVPYEQYF,TGTGCCAGCAGTTTCCTAAGCCTGCCGGTCCCCTACGAGCAGTACTTC
few,TRBD1,TRBV10-3,TRBJ1-1,CAISLDRDNTEAFF,TGTGCCATCAGTTTGGACAGGGACAACACTGAAGCTTTCTTT
NA,NA,TRBV5-1,TRBJ1-1,CASSSVNTEAFF,TGCGCCAGCAGCTCTGTTAACACTGAAGCTTTCTTT
few,TRBD1,TRBV30,TRBJ1-2,CAWSVRGTGGRGYTF,TGTGCCTGGAGTGTACGGGGGACAGGGGGCCGGGGCTACACCTTC